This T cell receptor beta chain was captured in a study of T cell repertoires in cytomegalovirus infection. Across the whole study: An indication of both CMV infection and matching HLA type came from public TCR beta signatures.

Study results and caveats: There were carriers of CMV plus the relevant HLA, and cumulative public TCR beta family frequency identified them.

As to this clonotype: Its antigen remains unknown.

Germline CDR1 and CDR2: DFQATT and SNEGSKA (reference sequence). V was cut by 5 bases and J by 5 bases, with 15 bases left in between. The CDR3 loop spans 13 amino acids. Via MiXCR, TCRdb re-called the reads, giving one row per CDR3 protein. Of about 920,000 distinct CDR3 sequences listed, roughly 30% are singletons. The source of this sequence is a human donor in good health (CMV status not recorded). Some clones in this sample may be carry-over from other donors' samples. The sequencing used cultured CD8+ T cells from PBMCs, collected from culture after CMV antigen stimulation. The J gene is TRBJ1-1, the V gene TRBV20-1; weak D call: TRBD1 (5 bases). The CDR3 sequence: CSALYMGGTEAFF. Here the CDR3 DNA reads TGCAGTGCTCTCTATATGGGGGGGACTGAAGCTTTCTTT.